This paragraph covers one T cell receptor (beta chain) sequence. This sample is part of a study of blood T cell repertoires in COVID-19. Study overall: The analysed material was cDNA or gDNA that came from T cells, B-cell-depleted T cells, or PBMCs.

Clones were read by immunoSEQ multiplex PCR, and TCRdb kept only the in-frame ones, dropping some. The profile shows roughly 230,000 clones, 80% to 85% of them singletons. Germline V lookup: CDR1 MGHRA, CDR2 YSYEKL. The CDR3 runs to 17 residues. V was clipped by 3 bases and J by 10 bases; unmatched bases: 17. The specimen sequenced was PBMCs or T cells enriched from blood (not recorded which). The receptor was derived from a man aged 45-65 years who had recovered from COVID-19. The rearrangement uses TRBV4-1 and TRBJ2-2, with 7 bases aligning to TRBD1. CDR3 sequence (DNA): TGCGCCAGCAGCCATCCCGGGACAGTAAAGGGTGTTGCGGAGCTGTTTTTT. The encoded protein is CASSHPGTVKGVAELFF.